This T cell receptor (beta chain) was recorded in a study of CD8+CD57+ T cells in acquired aplastic anemia. The study, taken as a whole, reports: Controls and patients did not differ significantly in CD8+ Simpson's diversity.

Turning to this clonotype: Its antigen is still unknown.

V lost 5 bases, J lost 6 bases, and 4 bases stayed unmatched. The CDR3 runs 13 residues. Germline V lookup: CDR1 SGHTA, CDR2 FQGTGA. Using genomic DNA as the template, TCR beta VDJ and CDR3 profiling was carried out. TCRdb re-called the reads with MiXCR, one entry per CDR3 protein. The sample carries roughly 200,000 distinct CDR3 sequences, roughly 65% recorded once. All patients picked for sequencing had shown, by flow cytometry, an expansion of CD8+CD57+ cells. With no exception, the patients had severe acquired aplastic anemia. The clonotype comes from a human donor with aplastic anemia. The chain couples TRBV7-3 to TRBJ2-7; 10 bases fit TRBD2. Material for sequencing was sorted CD4+, CD8+, or CD8+CD57+ T cells (not recorded which) from PBMCs. CDR3 protein: CASSVAGGLEQYF. CDR3 in DNA: TGTGCCAGCAGCGTAGCGGGGGGTCTCGAGCAGTACTTC.